The subject of this entry is one TCR beta chain. Method: immunoSEQ multiplex PCR; TCRdb's copy keeps in-frame clones and lacks some. The table has over 110,000 clones, about 91% seen once. The data are from a study of T cell responses to AZD1222 COVID-19 vaccine. Germline lookup yields CDR1 LNHDA and CDR2 SQIVND (reference sequence). V trimming: 10 bases; J trimming: 3 bases; junction bases outside the gene matches: 14. There are 17 residues in the CDR3. V gene TRBV19 combines with J gene TRBJ2-3; 12 bases map to TRBD2. The sequence derives from an adult who received the AZD1222 COVID-19 vaccine. The material was peripheral blood, obtained 28 days after the second AZD1222 dose. CDR3 residues: CATSLAGGPLATDTQYF. CDR3 in DNA: TGTGCCACCTCACTAGCGGGGGGCCCCCTGGCTACAGATACGCAGTATTTT.